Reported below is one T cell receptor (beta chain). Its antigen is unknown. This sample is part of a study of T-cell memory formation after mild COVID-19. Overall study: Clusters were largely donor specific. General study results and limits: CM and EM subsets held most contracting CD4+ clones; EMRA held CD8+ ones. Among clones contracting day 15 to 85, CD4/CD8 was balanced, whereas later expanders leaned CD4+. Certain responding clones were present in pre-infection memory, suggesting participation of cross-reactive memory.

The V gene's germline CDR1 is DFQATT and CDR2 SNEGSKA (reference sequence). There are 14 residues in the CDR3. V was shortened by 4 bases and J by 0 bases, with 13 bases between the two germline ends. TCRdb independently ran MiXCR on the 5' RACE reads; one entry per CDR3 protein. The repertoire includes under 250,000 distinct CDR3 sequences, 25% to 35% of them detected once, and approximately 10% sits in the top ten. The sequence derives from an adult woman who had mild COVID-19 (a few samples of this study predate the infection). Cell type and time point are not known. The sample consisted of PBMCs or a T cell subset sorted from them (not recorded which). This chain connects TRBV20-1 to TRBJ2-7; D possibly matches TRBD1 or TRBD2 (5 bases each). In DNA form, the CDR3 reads TGCAGTGCTACGGGGCTCGTCAGCTCCTACGAGCAGTACTTC. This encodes CSATGLVSSYEQYF.